A single sample is the source of the 9 T cell receptor beta chains below, sequenced in a study of early T cells in non-severe SARS-CoV-2 infection. TCRdb reprocessed the 5' RACE reads with MiXCR, giving one entry per CDR3 protein. The sample lists tens of thousands of distinct CDR3 sequences, roughly 12% occurring once. The sequenced sample was whole blood. The receptors stem from an adult who was a healthcare worker with PCR-confirmed SARS-CoV-2 infection or an uninfected control (not recorded which).

This clonotype was recorded at least ten times. V gene TRBV27 combines with J gene TRBJ1-2; 7 nucleotides agree with TRBD1. Germline trimming cut 4 bases from V and 3 bases from J; bases unmatched to any gene: 14. The CDR3 has 17 residues. Germline loops: CDR1 MNHEY, CDR2 SMNVEV (reference sequence). CDR3 in amino acids: CASSSGQAGGRYYGYTF. The CDR3 bases are TGTGCCAGCAGTTCCGGACAGGCTGGGGGACGGTACTATGGCTACACCTTC.

The rearrangement links TRBV29-1 to TRBJ1-4, with 8 positions matching TRBD1. CDR1 SQVTM and CDR2 ANQGSEA come from the germline V gene. J was trimmed by 6 bases and V by 6 bases; bases with no gene match: 6. This CDR3 is built from 13 residues. CDR3 in DNA: TGCAGCGTACCCCAGGGGGCTGATGAAAAACTGTTTTTT. Encoded protein: CSVPQGADEKLFF.

This rearrangement joins TRBV7-2 to TRBJ2-5, with D uncertain. Germline V gene sequence: CDR1 SGHTA, CDR2 FQGNSA. The CDR3 runs to 12 residues. Trimming left V 6 bases short and J 4 bases short, with 9 bases between. The CDR3 DNA is TGTGCCAGCAGATTCCGAGGAGAGACCCAGTACTTC. Translated: CASRFRGETQYF. Looking up the rest from reference TRBV7-2 and TRBJ2-5 gives the full variable domain: GAGVSQSPSNKVTEKGKDVELRCDPISGHTALYWYRQSLGQGLEFLIYFQGNSAPDKSGLPSDRFSAERTGGSVSTLTIQRTQQEDSAVYLCASRFRGETQYFGPGTRLLVL.

This clonotype has a count of ten or more. This chain uses TRBV7-2 with TRBJ2-1; no firm D call. The V gene's germline CDR1 is SGHTA and CDR2 FQGNSA. CDR3 size: 13 residues. V lost 6 bases, J lost 1 base, and 7 bases lay in between. CDR3 protein: CASSPQSYNEQFF. The CDR3 DNA reads as TGTGCCAGCAGTCCCCAATCCTACAATGAGCAGTTCTTC.

This clonotype was detected many times. V gene TRBV7-8 combines with J gene TRBJ1-1; weak D call: TRBD1 (5 bases). The CDR3 contains 15 residues. The V gene's germline CDR1 is SGHVS and CDR2 FQNEAQ. Trimming shortened V by 5 bases and J by 0 bases, and 13 bases separated the two germline ends. Here the CDR3 reads CASSPARDLNTEAFF. The CDR3 DNA follows: TGTGCCAGCAGCCCCGCGAGGGACTTGAACACTGAAGCTTTCTTT. Full variable domain (rest looked up from reference TRBV7-8 and TRBJ1-1): GAGVSQSPRYKVAKRGQDVALRCDPISGHVSLFWYQQALGQGPEFLTYFQNEAQLDKSGLPSDRFFAERPEGSVSTLKIQRTQQEDSAVYLCASSPARDLNTEAFFGQGTRLTVV.

The V gene is TRBV4-2, the J gene TRBJ1-1; 12 bases map to TRBD1. V was clipped by 3 bases and J by 5 bases; unmatched bases: 13. Germline V lookup: CDR1 LGHNA, CDR2 YNFKEQ. CDR3 size: 18 residues. The chain's CDR3 is CASSHSRGTGGVGTEAFF. The CDR3 nucleotides read TGTGCCAGCAGCCATAGCCGAGGGACAGGGGGCGTCGGAACTGAAGCTTTCTTT.

This clonotype was counted between two and nine times. This chain connects TRBV19 to TRBJ1-2; D is perhaps TRBD1 (6 bases). From germline, CDR1 is LNHDA and CDR2 SQIVND (reference sequence). This CDR3 region has 12 residues. The V gene lost 4 bases and the J gene lost 12 bases, with 15 bases spanning the gap. The CDR3 protein is CASSRKTGHHTF. The CDR3 region has the DNA TGTGCCAGTAGTAGGAAGACAGGACACCACACCTTC.

In this sample, this clonotype turned up many times. Germline is not matched at one junction end, which may reflect a read error. V gene TRBV7-7 combines with J gene TRBJ2-1; the D gene is possibly TRBD2 (6 bases). The length of the CDR3 is 13 residues. Germline V gene data show CDR1 as SSHAT and CDR2 as FNYEAQ (reference sequence). CDR3 sequence (DNA): TGTGCTAGCAGCCCCGGGGGCTACAATGAGCAGTTCTTC. Its translation is CASSPGGYNEQFF.

The chain uses TRBV13 and TRBJ1-1; D is ambiguous. V was shortened by 6 bases and J by 0 bases, with 20 bases between the two germline ends. CDR1 and CDR2 from the germline V gene are PRHDT and FYEKMQ (reference sequence). The length of the CDR3 is 17 residues. The CDR3, as DNA: TGTGCCAGCAGTTCGGACGTTTTCGGGGAAATGAACACTGAAGCTTTCTTT. Protein sequence: CASSSDVFGEMNTEAFF.